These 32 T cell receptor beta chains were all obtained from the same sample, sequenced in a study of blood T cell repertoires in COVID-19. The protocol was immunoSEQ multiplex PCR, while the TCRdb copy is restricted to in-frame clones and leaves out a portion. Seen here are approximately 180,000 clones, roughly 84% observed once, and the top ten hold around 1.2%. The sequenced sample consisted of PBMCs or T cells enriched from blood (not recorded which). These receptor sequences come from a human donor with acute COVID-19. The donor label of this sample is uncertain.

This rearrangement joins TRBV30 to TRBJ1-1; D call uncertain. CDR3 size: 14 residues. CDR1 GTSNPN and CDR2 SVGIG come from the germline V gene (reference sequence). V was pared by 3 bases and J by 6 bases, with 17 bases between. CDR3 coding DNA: TGTGCCTGGAGCGGGTCCGCTCTGCTTCCTGAAGCTTTCTTT. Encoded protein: CAWSGSALLPEAFF.

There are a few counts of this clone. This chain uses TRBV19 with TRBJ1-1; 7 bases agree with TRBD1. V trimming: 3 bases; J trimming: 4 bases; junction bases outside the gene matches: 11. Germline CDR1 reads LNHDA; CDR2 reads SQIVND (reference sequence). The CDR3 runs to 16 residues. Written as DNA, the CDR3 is TGTGCCAGTAGTATCCCAGTATCGACAGGGAGCACTGAAGCTTTCTTT. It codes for CASSIPVSTGSTEAFF.

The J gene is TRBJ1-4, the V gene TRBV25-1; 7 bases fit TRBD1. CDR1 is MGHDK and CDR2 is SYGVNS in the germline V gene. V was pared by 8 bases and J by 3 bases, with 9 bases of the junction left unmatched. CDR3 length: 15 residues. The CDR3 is CASRSPGQSNEKLFF. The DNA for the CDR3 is TGTGCCAGCCGGAGCCCGGGACAGTCTAATGAAAAACTGTTTTTT.

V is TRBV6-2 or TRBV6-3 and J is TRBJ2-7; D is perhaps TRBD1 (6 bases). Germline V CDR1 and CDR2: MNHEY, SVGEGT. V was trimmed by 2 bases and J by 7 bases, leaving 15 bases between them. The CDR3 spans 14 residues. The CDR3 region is CASSYAGGADEQYF. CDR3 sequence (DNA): TGTGCCAGCAGTTACGCTGGGGGCGCGGATGAGCAGTACTTC.

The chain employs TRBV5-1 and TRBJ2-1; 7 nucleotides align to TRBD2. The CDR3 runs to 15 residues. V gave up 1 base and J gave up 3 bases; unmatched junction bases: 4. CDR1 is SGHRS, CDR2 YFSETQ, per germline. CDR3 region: CASSLSGGGYNEQFF. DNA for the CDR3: TGCGCCAGCAGCTTGTCAGGCGGGGGCTACAATGAGCAGTTCTTC.

Written as DNA, the CDR3 is TGCGCCAGCAGCTTGTCCCCAGGGGGCTCCTACGAGCAGTACTTC. It yields the protein CASSLSPGGSYEQYF. The V call is TRBV5-1, the J call TRBJ2-7; 7 bases fit TRBD1. The CDR3 extends over 15 amino acids. Germline V lookup: CDR1 SGHRS, CDR2 YFSETQ. V lost 1 base and J lost 0; bases outside the gene matches: 4. The full variable domain, rest sourced from reference TRBV5-1 and TRBJ2-7, is KAGVTQTPRYLIKTRGQQVTLSCSPISGHRSVSWYQQTPGQGLQFLFEYFSETQRNKGNFPGRFSGRQFSNSRSEMNVSTLELGDSALYLCASSLSPGGSYEQYFGPGTRLTVT.

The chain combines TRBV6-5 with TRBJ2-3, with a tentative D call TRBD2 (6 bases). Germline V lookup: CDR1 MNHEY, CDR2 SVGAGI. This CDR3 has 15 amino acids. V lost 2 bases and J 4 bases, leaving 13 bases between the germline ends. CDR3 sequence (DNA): TGTGCCAGCAGTTACATAGGAGGGGCGGCAGATACGCAGTATTTT. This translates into CASSYIGGAADTQYF.

The chain's CDR3 is CAISGSRGVDTEAFF. The DNA for the CDR3 is TGTGCCATCAGTGGATCACGGGGGGTGGACACTGAAGCTTTCTTT. This chain uses TRBV10-3 with TRBJ1-1, with D possibly matching TRBD1 (5 bases). Trimming pared 4 bases from V and 3 bases from J, leaving 15 bases between. CDR3 length: 15 amino acids. Germline V gene sequence: CDR1 ENHRY, CDR2 SYGVKD.

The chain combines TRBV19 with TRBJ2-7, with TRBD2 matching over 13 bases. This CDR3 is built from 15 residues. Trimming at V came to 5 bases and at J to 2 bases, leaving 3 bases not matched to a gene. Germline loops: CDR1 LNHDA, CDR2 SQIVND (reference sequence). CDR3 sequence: CASSSTSGGAYEQYF. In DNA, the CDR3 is TGTGCCAGTAGTTCTACTAGCGGGGGGGCCTACGAGCAGTACTTC.

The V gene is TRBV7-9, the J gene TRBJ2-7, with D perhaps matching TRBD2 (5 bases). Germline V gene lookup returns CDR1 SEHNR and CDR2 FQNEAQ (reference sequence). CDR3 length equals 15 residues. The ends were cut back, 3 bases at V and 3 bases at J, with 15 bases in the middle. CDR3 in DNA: TGTGCCAGCAGCTTCCCCCCCGGGGAAAGCTACGAGCAGTACTTC. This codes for CASSFPPGESYEQYF.

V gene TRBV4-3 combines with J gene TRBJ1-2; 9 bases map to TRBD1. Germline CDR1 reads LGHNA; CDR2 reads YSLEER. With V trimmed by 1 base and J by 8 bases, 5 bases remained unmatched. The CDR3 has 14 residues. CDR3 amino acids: CASSQGDRDQGYTF. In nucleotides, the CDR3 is TGCGCCAGCAGCCAAGGGGACAGGGATCAGGGCTACACCTTC.

In DNA form, the CDR3 reads TGTGCCAGCAGCTCACAGGGGGGCACTGAAGCTTTCTTT. Residues: CASSSQGGTEAFF. J is TRBJ1-1 and V is TRBV11-2, with 8 bases aligning to TRBD1. With V trimmed by 4 bases and J by 4 bases, 2 bases remained unmatched. Germline V CDR1 and CDR2: SGHAT, FQNNGV. The CDR3 is 13 amino acids.

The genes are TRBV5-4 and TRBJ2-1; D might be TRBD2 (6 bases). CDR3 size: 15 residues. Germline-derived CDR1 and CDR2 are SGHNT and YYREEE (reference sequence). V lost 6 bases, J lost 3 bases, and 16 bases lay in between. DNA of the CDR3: TGTGCCAGCATCCCAGCCGGGGGAGGCTACAATGAGCAGTTCTTC. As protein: CASIPAGGGYNEQFF.

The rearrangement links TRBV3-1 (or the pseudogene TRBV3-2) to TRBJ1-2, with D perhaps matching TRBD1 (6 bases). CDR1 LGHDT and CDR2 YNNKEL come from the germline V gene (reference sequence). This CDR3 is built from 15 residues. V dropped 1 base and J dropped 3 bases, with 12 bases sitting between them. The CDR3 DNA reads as TGTGCCAGCAGCCAAGGAGGGGGGGGAGACTATGGCTACACCTTC. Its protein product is CASSQGGGGDYGYTF.

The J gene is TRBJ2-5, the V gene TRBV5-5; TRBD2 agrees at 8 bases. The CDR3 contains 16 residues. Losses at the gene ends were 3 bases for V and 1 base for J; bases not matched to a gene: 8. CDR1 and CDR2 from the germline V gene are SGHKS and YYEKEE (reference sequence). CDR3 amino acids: CASSWAQRERQETQYF. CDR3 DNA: TGTGCCAGCAGCTGGGCCCAGCGGGAGCGCCAAGAGACCCAGTACTTC.

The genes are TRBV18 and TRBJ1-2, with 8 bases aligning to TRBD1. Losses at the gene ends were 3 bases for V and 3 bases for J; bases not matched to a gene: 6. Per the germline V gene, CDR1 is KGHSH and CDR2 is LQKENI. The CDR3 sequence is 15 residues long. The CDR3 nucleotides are TGTGCCAGCTCACCTACAGGGGGGAATGACTATGGCTACACCTTC. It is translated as CASSPTGGNDYGYTF.

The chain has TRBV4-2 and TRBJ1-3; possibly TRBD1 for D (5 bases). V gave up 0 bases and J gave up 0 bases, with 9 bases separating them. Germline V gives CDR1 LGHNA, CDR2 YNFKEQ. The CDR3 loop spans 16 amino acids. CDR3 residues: CASSQDRGVSGNTIYF. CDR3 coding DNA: TGTGCCAGCAGCCAAGATAGGGGCGTCTCTGGAAACACCATATATTTT.

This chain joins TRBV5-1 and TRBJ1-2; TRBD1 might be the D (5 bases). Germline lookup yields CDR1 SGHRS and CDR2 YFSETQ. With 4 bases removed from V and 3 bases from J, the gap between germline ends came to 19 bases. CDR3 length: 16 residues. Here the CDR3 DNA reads TGCGCCAGCAGCCACATACCAGGGAGGAGCGACTATGGCTACACCTTC. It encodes CASSHIPGRSDYGYTF.

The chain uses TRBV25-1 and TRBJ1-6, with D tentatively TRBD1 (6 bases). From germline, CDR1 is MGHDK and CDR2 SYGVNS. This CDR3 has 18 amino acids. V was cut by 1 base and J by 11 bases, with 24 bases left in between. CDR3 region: CASSESVRIRGRRAPLHF. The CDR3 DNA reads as TGTGCCAGCAGTGAATCGGTTCGAATCAGGGGCAGAAGGGCACCCCTCCACTTT. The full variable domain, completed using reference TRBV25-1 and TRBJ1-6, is EADIYQTPRYLVIGTGKKITLECSQTMGHDKMYWYQQDPGMELHLIHYSYGVNSTEKGDLSSESTVSRIRTEHFPLTLESARPSHTSQYLCASSESVRIRGRRAPLHFGNGTRLTVT.

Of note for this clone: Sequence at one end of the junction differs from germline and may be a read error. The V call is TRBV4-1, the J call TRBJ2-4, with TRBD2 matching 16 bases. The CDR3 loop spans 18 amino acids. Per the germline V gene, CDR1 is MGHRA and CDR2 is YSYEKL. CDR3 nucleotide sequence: TGCGCCAGCAGCCAAGAGGCTGGGACTAGCGGGGGGGGCCAAATTCGGTACTTC. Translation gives CASSQEAGTSGGGQIRYF.

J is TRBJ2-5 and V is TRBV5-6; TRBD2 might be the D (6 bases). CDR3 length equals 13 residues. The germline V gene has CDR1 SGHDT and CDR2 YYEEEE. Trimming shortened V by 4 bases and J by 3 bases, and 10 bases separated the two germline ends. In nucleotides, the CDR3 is TGTGCCAGCAGCCCGGGAGCCGAAGAGACCCAGTACTTC. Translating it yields CASSPGAEETQYF.

The CDR3 nucleotides read TGTGCCTGGAGTGTACGACGGGGATGGTATAGCAATCAGCCCCAGCATTTT. It encodes CAWSVRRGWYSNQPQHF. The chain carries TRBV30 and TRBJ1-5; D is unresolved. The V gene lost 0 bases and the J gene lost 0 bases, with 15 bases spanning the gap. This CDR3 is 17 amino acids long. Germline assignment: CDR1 GTSNPN and CDR2 SVGIG (reference sequence).

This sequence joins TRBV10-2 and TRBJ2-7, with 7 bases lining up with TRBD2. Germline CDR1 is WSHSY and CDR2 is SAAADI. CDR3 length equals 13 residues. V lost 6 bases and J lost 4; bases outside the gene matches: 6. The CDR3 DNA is TGCGCCAGCAGGGGCGGGGGATCATACGAGCAGTACTTC. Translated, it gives CASRGGGSYEQYF.

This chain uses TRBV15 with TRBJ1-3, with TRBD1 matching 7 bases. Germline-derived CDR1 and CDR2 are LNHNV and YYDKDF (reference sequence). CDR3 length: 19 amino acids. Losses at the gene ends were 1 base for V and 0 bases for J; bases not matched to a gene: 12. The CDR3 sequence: CATSRAQGIRSTSGNTIYF. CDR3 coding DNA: TGTGCCACCAGCAGAGCACAGGGGATCAGGTCGACCTCTGGAAACACCATATATTTT. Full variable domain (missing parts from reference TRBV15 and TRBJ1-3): DAMVIQNPRYQVTQFGKPVTLSCSQTLNHNVMYWYQQKSSQAPKLLFHYYDKDFNNEADTPDNFQSRRPNTSFCFLDIRSPGLGDTAMYLCATSRAQGIRSTSGNTIYFGEGSWLTVV.

The CDR3 nucleotides are TGTGCCAGCTCACAGGGGCTCTCTGGAAACACCATATATTTT. It is translated as CASSQGLSGNTIYF. The chain combines TRBV18 with TRBJ1-3; possibly TRBD1 for D (5 bases). The CDR3 loop spans 14 amino acids. CDR1 is KGHSH and CDR2 is LQKENI in the germline V gene. V was clipped by 4 bases and J by 0 bases, with 7 bases between them.

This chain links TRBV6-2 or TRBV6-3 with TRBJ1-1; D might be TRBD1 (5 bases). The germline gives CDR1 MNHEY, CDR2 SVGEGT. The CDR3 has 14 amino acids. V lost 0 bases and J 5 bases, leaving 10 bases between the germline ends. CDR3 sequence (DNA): TGTGCCAGCAGTTACTCGCAGGGAAGGACTGAAGCTTTCTTT. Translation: CASSYSQGRTEAFF.

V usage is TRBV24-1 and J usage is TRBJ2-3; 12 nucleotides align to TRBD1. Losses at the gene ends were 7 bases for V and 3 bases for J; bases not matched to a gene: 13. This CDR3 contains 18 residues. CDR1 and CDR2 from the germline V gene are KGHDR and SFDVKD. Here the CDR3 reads CATSPGQGATRWTDTQYF. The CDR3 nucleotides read TGTGCCACCAGCCCGGGACAGGGGGCTACCCGTTGGACAGATACGCAGTATTTT.

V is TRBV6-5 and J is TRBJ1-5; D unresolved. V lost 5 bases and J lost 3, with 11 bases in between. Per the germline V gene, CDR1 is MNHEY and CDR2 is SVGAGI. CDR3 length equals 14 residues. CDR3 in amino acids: CASSQRTFNQPQHF. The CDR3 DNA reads TGTGCCAGCAGTCAGCGGACCTTCAATCAGCCCCAGCATTTT.

The CDR3 is CATSDVPGQGQNTEAFF. The CDR3 region has the DNA TGTGCCACCAGTGATGTCCCGGGACAGGGACAGAACACTGAAGCTTTCTTT. V gene TRBV24-1 combines with J gene TRBJ1-1, with 9 bases matching TRBD1. The CDR3 extends over 17 amino acids. Losses at the gene ends were 3 bases for V and 1 base for J; bases not matched to a gene: 8. CDR1 and CDR2 (germline): KGHDR, SFDVKD.

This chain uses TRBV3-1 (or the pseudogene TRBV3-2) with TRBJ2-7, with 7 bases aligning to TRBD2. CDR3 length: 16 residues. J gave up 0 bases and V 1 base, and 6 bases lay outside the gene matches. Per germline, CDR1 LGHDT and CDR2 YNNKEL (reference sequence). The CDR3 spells CASSQGGTMSSYEQYF. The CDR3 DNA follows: TGTGCCAGCAGCCAAGGGGGGACTATGAGCTCCTACGAGCAGTACTTC.

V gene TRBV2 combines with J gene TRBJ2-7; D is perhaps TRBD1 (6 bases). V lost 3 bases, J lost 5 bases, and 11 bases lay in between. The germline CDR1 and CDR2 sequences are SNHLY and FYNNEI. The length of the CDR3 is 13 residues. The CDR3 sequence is CASSEQGMNEQYF. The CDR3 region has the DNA TGTGCCAGCAGTGAGCAGGGGATGAACGAGCAGTACTTC. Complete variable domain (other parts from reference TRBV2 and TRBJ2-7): EPEVTQTPSHQVTQMGQEVILRCVPISNHLYFYWYRQILGQKVEFLVSFYNNEISEKSEIFDDQFSVERPDGSNFTLKIRSTKLEDSAMYFCASSEQGMNEQYFGPGTRLTVT.

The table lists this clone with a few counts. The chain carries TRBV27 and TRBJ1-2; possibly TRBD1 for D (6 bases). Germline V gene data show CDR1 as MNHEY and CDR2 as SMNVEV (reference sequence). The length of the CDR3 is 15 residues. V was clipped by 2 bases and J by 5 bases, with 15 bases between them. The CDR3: CASSLSGTSGYGYTF. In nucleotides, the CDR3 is TGTGCCAGCAGTTTAAGTGGGACAAGCGGATATGGCTACACCTTC.